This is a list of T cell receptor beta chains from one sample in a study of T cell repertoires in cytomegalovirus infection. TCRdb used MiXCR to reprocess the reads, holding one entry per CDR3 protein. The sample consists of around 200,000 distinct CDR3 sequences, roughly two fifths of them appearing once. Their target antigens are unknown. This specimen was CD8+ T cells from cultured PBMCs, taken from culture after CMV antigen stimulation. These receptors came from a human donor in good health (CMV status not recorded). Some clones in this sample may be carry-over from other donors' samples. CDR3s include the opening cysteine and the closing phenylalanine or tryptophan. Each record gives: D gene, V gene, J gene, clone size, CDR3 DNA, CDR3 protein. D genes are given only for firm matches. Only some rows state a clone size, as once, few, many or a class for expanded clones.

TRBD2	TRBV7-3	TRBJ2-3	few	TGTGCCAGCAGCCCCATAGCGGGGGGCCCAGATACGCAGTATTTT	CASSPIAGGPDTQYF
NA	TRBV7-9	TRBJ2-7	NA	TGTGCCAGCAGCCCCAGAGCAGGGGAATCCTACGAGCAGTACTTC	CASSPRAGESYEQYF
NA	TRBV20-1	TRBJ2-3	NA	TGCAGTGCTAGATCCCCCTCAGATACGCAGTATTTT	CSARSPSDTQYF
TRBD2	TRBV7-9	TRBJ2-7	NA	TGTGCCAGCAGCAAGACTAGCGGGAGAGACTACGAGCAGTACTTC	CASSKTSGRDYEQYF
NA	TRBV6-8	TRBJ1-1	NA	TGTGCCAGCAGTTACCGCCAGGGCACTGAAGCTTTCTTT	CASSYRQGTEAFF
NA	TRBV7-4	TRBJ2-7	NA	TGTGCCAGCAGCTTAGTCCGAGACCCCTACGAGCAGTACTTC	CASSLVRDPYEQYF
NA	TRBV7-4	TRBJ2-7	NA	TGTGCCAGCAGCCTTAGTAGGGACAATGACTACGAGCAGTACTTC	CASSLSRDNDYEQYF
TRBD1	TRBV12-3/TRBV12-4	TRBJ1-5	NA	TGTGCCAGCAGTCAGGGGGCTCAGCCCCAGCATTTT	CASSQGAQPQHF
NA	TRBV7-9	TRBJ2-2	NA	TGTGCCAGCAGACCGCCGGAGGGGAGCCCGAACACCGGGGAGCTGTTTTTT	CASRPPEGSPNTGELFF
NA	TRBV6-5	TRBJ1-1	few	TGTGCCAGCAGTTACAGGGGAGGGCCTGAAGCTTTCTTT	CASSYRGGPEAFF
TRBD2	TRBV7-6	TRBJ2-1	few	TGTGCCAGCAGCTTACCGGGAGGGCGCTACAATGAGCAGTTCTTC	CASSLPGGRYNEQFF